The T cell receptor (beta chain) under discussion was sequenced for a study of blood T cells in healthy people across ages. In regard to this clonotype: Its antigen is not identified.

Sample-barcoded 5' priming and a J-beta primer mix drove a second PCR of roughly 7 to 11 cycles. TCRdb recomputed calls from the 5' RACE reads with MiXCR, one row per CDR3 protein. The sample includes over 1,500,000 distinct CDR3 sequences, less than 50% of them seen just once. The study, taken as a whole, reports: Not knowing donor CMV status may have confounded expanded clonotype changes.

The specimen sequenced was blood. The TCR was taken from a woman aged 40-49 years in good health.

CDR3 sequence reads: CASKKSGESYEQYF. The CDR3 region has the DNA TGTGCCAGCAAAAAGAGCGGGGAGAGCTACGAGCAGTACTTC. The gene calls are TRBV7-2 and TRBJ2-7; TRBD2 aligns across 7 bases. The CDR3 has 14 residues. CDR1 is SGHTA and CDR2 is FQGNSA in the germline V gene. J was trimmed by 3 bases and V by 7 bases; bases with no gene match: 9.